What follows are 32 T cell receptor beta chains derived from one specimen sequenced in a study of human T cells and chemical hapten exposure. From the RACE reads, TCRdb called clonotypes with MiXCR, one entry per CDR3 protein. The sample has 300,000 to 400,000 distinct CDR3 sequences, around 7% seen once; the top ten hold roughly 7.9%. Time point defined: patch test 1, 2 weeks after DPC sensitization. Treatment here: therapeutic diphenylcyclopropenone sensitization with weekly scalp DPC. Material: whole blood, obtained in connection with sensitization to the hapten diphenylcyclopropenone (DPC). The origin of the receptors is a woman under 30 with alopecia areata. Some clones in this sample may be carry-over from other donors' samples.

This clonotype was counted between two and nine times. The genes are TRBV7-2 and TRBJ2-3; 11 bases agree with TRBD1. The V gene end was trimmed by 2 bases and the J gene end by 4 bases; junction bases not matched to a gene: 5. Germline CDR1 reads SGHTA; CDR2 reads FQGNSA. The CDR3 has 16 residues. CDR3 sequence reads: CASSLIGQGAADTQYF. CDR3 coding DNA: TGTGCCAGCAGCTTAATAGGACAGGGGGCCGCAGATACGCAGTATTTT.

The V call is TRBV5-1, the J call TRBJ2-3, with a weak D call TRBD2 (6 bases). The CDR3 length is 13 residues. Germline V lookup: CDR1 SGHRS, CDR2 YFSETQ. V lost 7 bases to trimming and J lost 2 bases, with 11 bases between them. The CDR3 region is CASWAGITDTQYF. CDR3 nucleotides: TGCGCCAGCTGGGCGGGGATCACAGATACGCAGTATTTT.

This clonotype has a handful of counts. The chain couples TRBV11-2 to TRBJ2-1, with D possibly matching TRBD2 (7 bases). V gave up 5 bases and J gave up 5 bases, with 19 bases separating them. The CDR3 totals 16 residues. In germline, CDR1 is SGHAT, CDR2 FQNNGV. CDR3 in amino acids: CASSLKGGLSHNEQFF. CDR3 DNA: TGTGCCAGCAGCCTAAAGGGGGGGCTTTCCCACAATGAGCAGTTCTTC.

This clonotype was detected a few times. The rearrangement uses TRBV5-1 and TRBJ2-3; the D gene is possibly TRBD2 (6 bases). V lost 4 bases and J 5 bases, leaving 11 bases between the germline ends. This CDR3 spans 13 amino acids. Germline V gene sequence: CDR1 SGHRS, CDR2 YFSETQ. CDR3 bases: TGCGCCAGCAGCAGGGACTCTGAAGATACGCAGTATTTT. Protein product: CASSRDSEDTQYF.

In its sample, this clonotype was seen a few times. This rearrangement joins TRBV12-3 or TRBV12-4 to TRBJ2-1; D is uncertain. V was clipped by 3 bases and J by 11 bases, with 8 bases between them. CDR3 length equals 11 residues. CDR3: CASSLKLQQFF. In DNA, the CDR3 is TGTGCCAGCAGTTTGAAGTTGCAGCAGTTCTTC.

The V gene is TRBV5-1, the J gene TRBJ1-1; TRBD1 might be the D (5 bases). V was trimmed by 1 base and J by 5 bases, leaving 9 bases between them. CDR1 SGHRS and CDR2 YFSETQ come from the germline V gene. This CDR3 contains 13 residues. The CDR3, as DNA: TGCGCCAGCAGCTTGTTTGGGGGGACTGAAGCTTTCTTT. This gives the protein CASSLFGGTEAFF.

A few counts support this clonotype. V and J are TRBV27 and TRBJ1-1; possible D gene TRBD1, 6 bases. V was pared by 5 bases and J by 11 bases, with 18 bases between. Per the germline V gene, CDR1 is MNHEY and CDR2 is SMNVEV (reference sequence). The CDR3 is 13 residues long. The CDR3 DNA follows: TGTGCCAGCAGTGGCACAGGGTCGTTGTCGGCTTTCTTT. Amino acid sequence: CASSGTGSLSAFF.

Only a few counts were recorded for this clonotype. The chain uses TRBV6-6 and TRBJ1-1; D not certain. Trimming took off 2 bases at V and 0 bases at J, with 10 bases between the two ends. CDR1 MNHNY and CDR2 SVGAGI come from the germline V gene (reference sequence). The CDR3 loop spans 15 amino acids. CDR3 DNA: TGTGCCAGCAGTTACGGAAGGGCCATGAACACTGAAGCTTTCTTT. It encodes CASSYGRAMNTEAFF.

In this sample, this clonotype turned up a few times. The chain joins TRBV7-6 to TRBJ1-1, with D perhaps matching TRBD1 (5 bases). The CDR3 consists of 15 residues. CDR1 and CDR2 (germline): SGHVS, FNYEAQ. V dropped 2 bases and J dropped 1 base, with 11 bases sitting between them. CDR3 coding DNA: TGTGCCAGCAGCTTAAAGCCAGGACAGAACACTGAAGCTTTCTTT. Protein product: CASSLKPGQNTEAFF.

This clonotype was counted only a few times. The chain is built from TRBV6-6 and TRBJ2-1; D ambiguous. With 0 bases removed from V and 8 bases from J, the gap between germline ends came to 8 bases. The CDR3 spans 13 residues. Germline V gene data show CDR1 as MNHNY and CDR2 as SVGAGI (reference sequence). CDR3 coding DNA: TGTGCCAGCAGTTACTCGATTAGCTATGAGCAGTTCTTC. This codes for CASSYSISYEQFF.

V is TRBV11-3 and J is TRBJ2-2; 8 positions match TRBD1. This CDR3 is built from 15 residues. J gave up 3 bases and V 7 bases, and 7 bases lay outside the gene matches. Germline assignment: CDR1 SGHNT and CDR2 YENEEA. The CDR3 here is CASTPGQGDTGELFF. The CDR3 region has the DNA TGTGCCAGCACCCCCGGACAGGGTGACACCGGGGAGCTGTTTTTT.

This clonotype has only a few counts. This chain uses TRBV5-4 with TRBJ1-3, with 7 positions matching TRBD1. The trim removed 4 bases at V and 0 bases at J, leaving 4 bases unmatched. Per germline, CDR1 SGHNT and CDR2 YYREEE (reference sequence). The CDR3 loop spans 15 amino acids. CDR3: CASSGGGSSGNTIYF. Here the CDR3 DNA reads TGTGCCAGCAGCGGAGGGGGCAGCTCTGGAAACACCATATATTTT. Full variable domain (missing parts from reference TRBV5-4 and TRBJ1-3): ETGVTQSPTHLIKTRGQQVTLRCSSQSGHNTVSWYQQALGQGPQFIFQYYREEENGRGNFPPRFSGLQFPNYSSELNVNALELDDSALYLCASSGGGSSGNTIYFGEGSWLTVV.

The chain carries TRBV9 and TRBJ2-3; 9 bases fit TRBD1. The germline V gene encodes CDR1 SGDLS and CDR2 YYNGEE. The CDR3 extends over 17 amino acids. V lost 4 bases to trimming and J lost 0 bases; unmatched junction nucleotides: 9. The CDR3 is CASSPGEGTGSTDTQYF. The CDR3 nucleotides read TGTGCCAGCAGCCCCGGCGAGGGGACAGGGAGCACAGATACGCAGTATTTT.

This clonotype turned up a few times. The chain couples TRBV3-1 to TRBJ2-4; unclear D gene. The germline gives CDR1 LGHDT, CDR2 YNNKEL (reference sequence). This CDR3 has 15 amino acids. The V end was cut by 1 base, the J end by 7 bases, with 14 bases between. CDR3: CASSQGSHPINIQYF. In DNA form, the CDR3 reads TGTGCCAGCAGCCAAGGATCGCACCCCATTAACATTCAGTACTTC.

This clonotype came up many times. This chain joins TRBV10-3 and TRBJ2-5, with D uncertain. The CDR3 runs 14 residues. CDR1 and CDR2 from the germline V gene are ENHRY and SYGVKD. Trimming took 0 bases from V and 2 from J, leaving 7 bases between them. The CDR3 is CAISESGRQETQYF. DNA of the CDR3: TGTGCCATCAGTGAGTCGGGCAGGCAAGAGACCCAGTACTTC.

This clonotype was recorded a few times. V gene TRBV28 combines with J gene TRBJ1-5; the match to TRBD1 covers 9 bases. The CDR3 is 14 residues long. In germline, CDR1 is MDHEN, CDR2 SYDVKM. V shed 5 bases and J 5 bases; nucleotides not matched to a gene: 4. This chain's CDR3 is CASSTRDRDQPQHF. CDR3 coding DNA: TGTGCCAGCAGTACCAGGGACAGGGATCAGCCCCAGCATTTT.

This clonotype came up many times. The chain links TRBV5-1 to TRBJ2-3; the match to TRBD2 covers 10 bases. Germline CDR1 reads SGHRS; CDR2 reads YFSETQ. Trimming at V came to 4 bases and at J to 1 base, leaving 12 bases not matched to a gene. The CDR3 runs to 18 residues. The CDR3 DNA reads TGCGCCAGCAGCCTTTTCCCGGGCCTAGCGGGGGGCACAGATACGCAGTATTTT. The encoded protein is CASSLFPGLAGGTDTQYF.

V usage is TRBV12-3 or TRBV12-4 and J usage is TRBJ1-4; perhaps TRBD1 as D (6 bases). This CDR3 comprises 14 residues. V lost 3 bases, J lost 12 bases, and 17 bases lay in between. The CDR3 loop reads CASSFGCGGRELFF. CDR3 sequence (DNA): TGTGCCAGCAGTTTTGGGTGCGGGGGCAGGGAACTGTTTTTT.

The chain recombines TRBV7-9 with TRBJ1-5; D not certain. The CDR3 length is 14 residues. CDR1 is SEHNR, CDR2 FQNEAQ, per germline (reference sequence). The ends were cut back, 3 bases at V and 3 bases at J, with 9 bases in the middle. CDR3 DNA sequence: TGTGCCAGCAGCTTGCAAGGGTACAATCAGCCCCAGCATTTT. Translated: CASSLQGYNQPQHF.

DNA for the CDR3: TGCGCCAGCGGAACTAGCGGGGTAATCACAGATACGCAGTATTTT. Translated, it gives CASGTSGVITDTQYF. V usage is TRBV5-1 and J usage is TRBJ2-3, with TRBD2 identical over 10 bases. CDR1 and CDR2 from the germline V gene are SGHRS and YFSETQ. This CDR3 region has 15 residues. The V segment lost 7 bases and the J segment 2 bases; nucleotides outside the gene matches: 7.

This clonotype was found many times. V gene TRBV20-1 combines with J gene TRBJ2-5, with D hard to call. The germline V gene encodes CDR1 DFQATT and CDR2 SNEGSKA (reference sequence). V lost 2 bases and J lost 5, with 18 bases in between. The CDR3 contains 15 residues. In DNA, the CDR3 is TGCAGTGCTAGAAGTAGTCAGAGAAGAATGGAGACCCAGTACTTC. This sequence encodes CSARSSQRRMETQYF.

This clonotype was detected a few times. The chain employs TRBV3-1 and TRBJ1-2; TRBD1 might be the D (5 bases). The germline V gene encodes CDR1 LGHDT and CDR2 YNNKEL (reference sequence). V gave up 4 bases and J gave up 1 base, with 13 bases separating them. This CDR3 is built from 15 residues. CDR3 sequence reads: CASSPLRGGNYGYTF. The CDR3 DNA reads as TGTGCCAGCAGCCCCCTCCGGGGGGGTAACTATGGCTACACCTTC.

This clonotype was found many times. The rearrangement links TRBV7-2 to TRBJ2-3; no reliable D call. In germline, CDR1 is SGHTA, CDR2 FQGNSA. The CDR3 covers 12 residues. V gave up 5 bases and J gave up 3 bases, with 6 bases separating them. CDR3 in amino acids: CASSPWTDTQYF. The DNA of the CDR3 is TGTGCCAGCAGCCCCTGGACAGATACGCAGTATTTT.

The chain couples TRBV2 to TRBJ1-5; TRBD1 agrees at 10 bases. The trim removed 8 bases at V and 9 bases at J, leaving 10 bases unmatched. The CDR3 extends over 14 amino acids. Germline values: CDR1 SNHLY, CDR2 FYNNEI. The CDR3 loop reads CASRGQGTLSPQHF. The CDR3 DNA sequence: TGTGCCAGCCGGGGACAGGGGACTTTATCGCCCCAGCATTTT.

The chain couples TRBV4-3 to TRBJ2-5; D is tentatively TRBD1 or TRBD2 (6 bases each). This CDR3 region has 15 residues. V gave up 1 base and J gave up 5 bases, with 14 bases separating them. Per the germline V gene, CDR1 is LGHNA and CDR2 is YSLEER. The chain's CDR3 is CASSQVGRGAETQYF. The CDR3 coding sequence is TGCGCCAGCAGCCAAGTGGGTAGGGGGGCGGAGACCCAGTACTTC.

This clonotype turned up a few times. This chain connects TRBV20-1 to TRBJ2-3, with TRBD2 identical over 8 bases. Per the germline V gene, CDR1 is DFQATT and CDR2 is SNEGSKA (reference sequence). This CDR3 has 16 amino acids. Unmatched junction bases numbered 12, after V lost 5 bases and J lost 2 bases. The CDR3 coding sequence is TGCAGTGCTGACTCCCCCGGGGGGGTAACCACAGATACGCAGTATTTT. The encoded protein is CSADSPGGVTTDTQYF.

This clonotype was seen many times. The V call is TRBV10-3, the J call TRBJ2-4; D might be TRBD1 (6 bases). V was pared by 4 bases and J by 4 bases, with 11 bases between. Germline V gene lookup returns CDR1 ENHRY and CDR2 SYGVKD. This CDR3 is built from 14 residues. CDR3 sequence (DNA): TGTGCCATCAGTGCCAGGACAGAGAAAAACATTCAGTACTTC. This translates into CAISARTEKNIQYF.

This clonotype was seen repeatedly, ten times or more. This rearrangement joins TRBV20-1 to TRBJ1-6, with D possibly TRBD1 on 5 matching bases. The germline gives CDR1 DFQATT, CDR2 SNEGSKA (reference sequence). There are 12 residues in the CDR3. V was cut by 4 bases and J by 10 bases, with 11 bases left in between. The CDR3 DNA follows: TGCAGTGCTAAGCAGGGACCCTCACCCCTCCACTTT. Protein product: CSAKQGPSPLHF.

In this sample, this clonotype turned up a few times. The chain is built from TRBV4-1 and TRBJ2-7; D is tentatively TRBD1 or TRBD2 (5 bases each). The V end was cut by 0 bases, the J end by 3 bases, with 21 bases between. Germline V lookup: CDR1 MGHRA, CDR2 YSYEKL. CDR3 length: 18 amino acids. The CDR3 spells CASSQDPKSRDRLYEQYF. CDR3 in DNA: TGCGCCAGCAGCCAAGACCCGAAGTCCCGGGACCGCCTCTACGAGCAGTACTTC.

This clonotype has only a few counts. The gene calls are TRBV6-2 or TRBV6-3 and TRBJ1-2, with D maybe TRBD1 (5 bases). The ends were cut back, 5 bases at V and 4 bases at J, with 8 bases in the middle. The CDR3 totals 12 residues. The V gene's germline CDR1 is MNHEY and CDR2 SVGEGT. The CDR3 nucleotides are TGTGCCAGCAGTAAAGGGGTCTATGGCTACACCTTC. It translates to CASSKGVYGYTF.

This chain connects TRBV7-2 to TRBJ1-5; possible D gene TRBD1, 5 bases. This CDR3 has 16 amino acids. Germline V gene data show CDR1 as SGHTA and CDR2 as FQGNSA. The V and J ends lost 4 bases and 6 bases respectively, with 19 bases between them. CDR3 DNA: TGTGCCAGCAGCTGGGGAGGGGCTAATCGCTTTCAGCCCCAGCATTTT. Protein product: CASSWGGANRFQPQHF.

This clonotype occurred many times. The rearrangement links TRBV29-1 to TRBJ2-5, with 10 bases aligning to TRBD1. V shed 5 bases and J 2 bases; nucleotides not matched to a gene: 5. There are 14 residues in the CDR3. Germline assignment: CDR1 SQVTM and CDR2 ANQGSEA. As DNA, the CDR3 is TGCAGCGTTAAAAGGGACAGGGGTCAAGAGACCCAGTACTTC. It codes for CSVKRDRGQETQYF.